This TCR beta chain was retrieved from a study of CDR3 diversity in severe acne. Via MiXCR, TCRdb re-called the PCR reads, giving one row per CDR3 protein. The repertoire includes about 85,000 distinct CDR3 sequences, over 45% of them detected once, and around 10% sits in the top ten. This clonotype has only a few counts. The V end was cut by 7 bases, the J end by 1 base, with 8 bases between. The germline V gene encodes CDR1 LNHDA and CDR2 SQIVND (reference sequence). This CDR3 spans 13 amino acids. Source material: blood. The genes are TRBV19 and TRBJ1-5; a possible D gene is TRBD1 (5 bases). The origin of this receptor is a male donor in good health, serving as a control. The CDR3 sequence is CASIGDSNQPQHF. In nucleotides, the CDR3 is TGTGCCAGTATTGGGGACAGCAATCAGCCCCAGCATTTT.